The source of this T cell receptor (beta chain) is a study of cytomegalovirus exposure and HLA in healthy donors. V was clipped by 5 bases and J by 6 bases; unmatched bases: 4. This CDR3 spans 12 amino acids. The V gene's germline CDR1 is SGHRS and CDR2 YFSETQ. The primer mix had 60 Vbeta and 13 Jbeta primers. The protocol was immunoSEQ multiplex PCR, while the TCRdb copy is restricted to in-frame clones and leaves out a portion. The sample contains about 170,000 clones, over 80% of which appear only once. The chain is built from TRBV5-1 and TRBJ1-2; 7 bases line up with TRBD1. This TCR was sampled from a boy aged 2 to 9 in good health and CMV-seronegative. The sample comprised PBMCs. The CDR3 nucleotides are TGCGCCAGCAGTAGCAGGGGGGATGGCTACACCTTC. Translated, it gives CASSSRGDGYTF. The full variable domain, completed using reference TRBV5-1 and TRBJ1-2, is KAGVTQTPRYLIKTRGQQVTLSCSPISGHRSVSWYQQTPGQGLQFLFEYFSETQRNKGNFPGRFSGRQFSNSRSEMNVSTLELGDSALYLCASSSRGDGYTFGSGTRLTVV.